This T cell receptor (beta chain) was documented in a study of cytomegalovirus exposure and HLA in healthy donors. This clone has only one observation. PCR amplification relied on 60 Vbeta primers (plus 13 Jbeta primers). Clones were read by immunoSEQ multiplex PCR, and TCRdb kept only the in-frame ones, dropping some. The table shows some 150,000 clones, with roughly 73% occurring only once. This CDR3 has 14 amino acids. V was cut by 1 base and J by 1 base, with 7 bases left in between. Per the germline V gene, CDR1 is SGHAT and CDR2 is FQNNGV. The sample comprised PBMCs. The TCR sequence derives from a man aged 40-50 years in good health and CMV-seronegative. The chain links TRBV11-2 to TRBJ2-5; D is ambiguous. CDR3 DNA sequence: TGTGCCAGCAGCTTAGCCCCCAGCCAAGAGACCCAGTACTTC. It translates to CASSLAPSQETQYF.